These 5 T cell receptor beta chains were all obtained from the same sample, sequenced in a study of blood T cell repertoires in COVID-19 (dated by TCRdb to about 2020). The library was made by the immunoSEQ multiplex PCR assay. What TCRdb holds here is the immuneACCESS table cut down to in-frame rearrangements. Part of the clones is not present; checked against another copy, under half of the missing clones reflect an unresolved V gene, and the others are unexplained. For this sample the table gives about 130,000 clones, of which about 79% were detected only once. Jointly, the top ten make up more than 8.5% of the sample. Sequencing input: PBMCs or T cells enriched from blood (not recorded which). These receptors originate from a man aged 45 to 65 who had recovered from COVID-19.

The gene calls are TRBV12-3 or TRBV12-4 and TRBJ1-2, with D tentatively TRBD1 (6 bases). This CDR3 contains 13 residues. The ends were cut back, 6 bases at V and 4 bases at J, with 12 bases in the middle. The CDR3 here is CASSLDSVYGYTF. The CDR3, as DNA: TGTGCCAGCAGCTTGGACAGCGTCTATGGCTACACCTTC.

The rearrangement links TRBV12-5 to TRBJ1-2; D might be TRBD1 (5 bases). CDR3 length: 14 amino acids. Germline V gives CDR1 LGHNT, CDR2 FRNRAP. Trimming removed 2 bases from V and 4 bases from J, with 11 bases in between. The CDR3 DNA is TGTGCTAGTGGTTTGAGGGACTCTTCCTATGGCTACACCTTC. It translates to CASGLRDSSYGYTF.

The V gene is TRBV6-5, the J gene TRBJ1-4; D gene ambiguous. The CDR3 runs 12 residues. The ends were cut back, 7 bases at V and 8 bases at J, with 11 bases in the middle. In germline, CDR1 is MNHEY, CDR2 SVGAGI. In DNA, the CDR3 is TGTGCCAGCACCAATCAGCGGGAAAAACTGTTTTTT. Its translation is CASTNQREKLFF.

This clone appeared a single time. CDR3 in amino acids: CASSPGTGPYEQYF. In nucleotides, the CDR3 is TGTGCCAGCAGCCCCGGGACAGGCCCCTACGAGCAGTACTTC. V and J are TRBV3-1 (or the pseudogene TRBV3-2) and TRBJ2-7; 8 bases fit TRBD1. The germline CDR1 and CDR2 sequences are LGHDT and YNNKEL (reference sequence). The CDR3 spans 14 residues. After removal of 4 bases from V and 2 bases from J, the junction contained 4 bases not matched to a gene.

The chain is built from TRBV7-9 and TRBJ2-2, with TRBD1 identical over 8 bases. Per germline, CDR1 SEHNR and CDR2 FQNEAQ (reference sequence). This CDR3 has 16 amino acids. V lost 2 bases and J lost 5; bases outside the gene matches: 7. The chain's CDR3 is CASSLPRTGKTGELFF. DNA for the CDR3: TGTGCCAGCAGCTTACCGCGGACAGGGAAGACCGGGGAGCTGTTTTTT.